The source of this T cell receptor (beta chain) is a study of T-cell reconstitution after alpha-beta-depleted transplantation in children. This clonotype was observed at least ten times. This sample's TCRbeta library carried unique molecular identifier barcodes. Each CDR3 protein is one row after TCRdb ran MiXCR on the PCR reads. The sample lists some 200,000 distinct CDR3 sequences; approximately 8% were seen once. This CDR3 is built from 15 residues. The V end was cut by 2 bases, the J end by 5 bases, with 12 bases between. The source of this sequence is a male patient between 2 and 9 years old who had a stem cell transplant for acute myeloid leukemia, so the T cells may come from the graft donor. Source: PBMCs, mostly from graft donor cells, taken 360 days after TCRalphabeta/CD19-depleted stem cell transplant. The chain employs TRBV12-3 or TRBV12-4 and TRBJ2-2, with D possibly being TRBD2 (5 bases). CDR3 sequence: CASSLSQWETGELFF. The CDR3 nucleotides are TGTGCCAGCAGTTTATCCCAATGGGAGACCGGGGAGCTGTTTTTT.